The 6 T cell receptor beta chains presented below share a single source sample, sequenced in a study of cytomegalovirus exposure and HLA in healthy donors. In the PCR, 60 Vbeta and 13 Jbeta primers were used. TCRdb's table, derived via immunoSEQ multiplex PCR, lists solely in-frame clones and lacks some. This table holds roughly 150,000 clones, approximately 81% found once. Material: PBMCs. The receptor source for this set is a woman under 30 in good health and CMV-seronegative.

The chain links TRBV28 to TRBJ1-4; D call uncertain. Germline V CDR1 and CDR2: MDHEN, SYDVKM. The CDR3 sequence is 15 residues long. Trimming removed 0 bases at V and 3 bases at J, with 8 bases between. In nucleotides, the CDR3 is TGTGCCAGCAGTTTATGGCAGGCCGCTAATGAAAAACTGTTTTTT. It yields the protein CASSLWQAANEKLFF.

The gene calls are TRBV2 and TRBJ1-1; D gene ambiguous. CDR1 and CDR2 (germline): SNHLY, FYNNEI. This CDR3 contains 11 residues. Trimming shortened V by 6 bases and J by 8 bases, and 10 bases separated the two germline ends. CDR3 DNA sequence: TGTGCCAGCAGGGACTTGGCCGAAGCTTTCTTT. This encodes CASRDLAEAFF.

The chain has TRBV7-9 and TRBJ2-1, with TRBD2 matching 9 bases. Germline V lookup: CDR1 SEHNR, CDR2 FQNEAQ (reference sequence). V was pared by 3 bases and J by 8 bases, with 17 bases of the junction left unmatched. The CDR3 has 18 amino acids. CDR3 amino acids: CASSFPSRLAGARDEQFF. CDR3 DNA sequence: TGTGCCAGCAGCTTTCCCTCTCGCTTAGCGGGGGCCCGGGATGAGCAGTTCTTC.

The rearrangement joins TRBV6-5 to TRBJ2-7; 8 bases are a match to TRBD2. The CDR3 is 11 residues long. Germline V gene data show CDR1 as MNHEY and CDR2 as SVGAGI. The V and J ends lost 8 bases and 7 bases, in that order; junction bases with no gene match: 4. As DNA, the CDR3 is TGTGCCAGCCGGCGCGGGAGGGAGCAGTACTTC. Amino acids: CASRRGREQYF.

V gene TRBV28 combines with J gene TRBJ2-3; D is unclear. The germline CDR1 and CDR2 sequences are MDHEN and SYDVKM. The CDR3 has 12 residues. CDR3 residues: CKVADSRDTQYF. The DNA for the CDR3 is TGTAAGGTGGCAGATTCGAGGGATACGCAGTATTTT.

The chain carries TRBV7-9 and TRBJ2-1, with TRBD2 as a possible D gene (7 bases). V gave up 4 bases and J gave up 7 bases, with 17 bases separating them. CDR3 length: 15 residues. Germline V gives CDR1 SEHNR, CDR2 FQNEAQ (reference sequence). CDR3 loop: CASSYPAGAKNEQFF. The CDR3 DNA reads as TGTGCCAGCAGCTACCCGGCGGGGGCGAAGAATGAGCAGTTCTTC.